Described below is a single T cell receptor (beta chain) sequence and its context. The germline V and J ends were trimmed by 2 bases and 0 bases, with 14 bases remaining between them. The CDR3 is 18 residues long. CDR1 is SGHVS and CDR2 is FQNEAQ in the germline V gene. This sample is part of a study of blood T cell repertoires in COVID-19. Across the whole study: The origin of the acute and convalescent COVID-19 samples was the United States, Italy and Spain. T cells, B-cell-depleted T cells, or PBMCs supplied cDNA or gDNA.

The authors' processing: Nucleated cell number was recorded as an estimate derived from reference gene primer amplification. Here immunoSEQ multiplex PCR was the method, and the copy in TCRdb shows in-frame clones only, minus some. Clonal size and the V and J genes are those of that table, whereas D and trimming came from the DNA. The profile covers about 65,000 clones, with nearly 85% appearing a single time and approximately 39% taken by the ten largest. The chain carries TRBV7-8 and TRBJ1-6, with D tentatively TRBD1 (6 bases). The clonotype originates from a human donor in a cohort sampled during active COVID-19. The sample was peripheral blood. The CDR3 is CASSLSWGPSSYNSPLHF. The CDR3 coding sequence is TGTGCCAGCAGCTTATCTTGGGGGCCGAGCTCCTATAATTCACCCCTCCACTTT.